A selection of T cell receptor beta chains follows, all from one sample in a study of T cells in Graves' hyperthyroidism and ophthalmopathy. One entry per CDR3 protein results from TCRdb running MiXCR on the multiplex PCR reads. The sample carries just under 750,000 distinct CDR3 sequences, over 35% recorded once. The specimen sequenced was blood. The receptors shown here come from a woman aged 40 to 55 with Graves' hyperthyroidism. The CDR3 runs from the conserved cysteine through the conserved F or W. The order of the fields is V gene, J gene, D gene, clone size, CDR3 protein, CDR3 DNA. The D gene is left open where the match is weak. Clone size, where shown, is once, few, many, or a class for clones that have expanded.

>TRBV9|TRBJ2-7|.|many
CASSVAGGNEQYF
TGTGCCAGCAGCGTAGCAGGCGGAAACGAGCAGTACTTC
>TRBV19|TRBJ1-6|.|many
CASSGPLGDSPLHF
TGTGCCAGTTCTGGGCCCCTAGGCGATTCACCCCTCCACTTT
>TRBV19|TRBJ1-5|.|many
CASGPLGSNQPQHF
TGTGCCAGTGGGCCCTTAGGTAGCAATCAGCCCCAGCATTTT
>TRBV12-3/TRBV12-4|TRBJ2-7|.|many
CASSLWGSRTQYF
TGTGCCAGCAGTTTATGGGGGAGCCGGACGCAGTACTTC
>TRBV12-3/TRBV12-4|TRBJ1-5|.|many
CASSSRTDNSNQPQHF
TGTGCCAGCAGCTCCAGGACAGACAATAGCAATCAGCCCCAGCATTTT
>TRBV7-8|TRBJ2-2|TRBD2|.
CASSSRGLAGGMRVTGELFF
TGTGCCAGCAGCTCCCGAGGACTAGCGGGAGGGATGAGGGTCACCGGGGAGCTGTTTTTT
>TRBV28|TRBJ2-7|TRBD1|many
CASNVIGTGADEQYF
TGTGCCAGCAATGTTATCGGGACAGGAGCCGACGAGCAGTACTTC
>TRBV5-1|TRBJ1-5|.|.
CASSFMGNGNQPQHF
TGCGCCAGCAGCTTTATGGGGAATGGCAATCAGCCCCAGCATTTT
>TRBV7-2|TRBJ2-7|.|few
CASSFGGRSYEQYF
TGTGCCAGCAGTTTCGGGGGCAGGTCCTACGAGCAGTACTTC
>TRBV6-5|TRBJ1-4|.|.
CASSYGPPNEKLFF
TGTGCCAGCAGTTACGGGCCGCCGAATGAAAAACTGTTTTTT
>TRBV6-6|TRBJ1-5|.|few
CASSYAGKTGNQPQHF
TGTGCCAGCAGTTACGCGGGGAAAACGGGCAATCAGCCCCAGCATTTT
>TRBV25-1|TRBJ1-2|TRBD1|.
CAPGTAHYGYTF
TGTGCTCCCGGGACAGCCCACTATGGCTACACCTTC
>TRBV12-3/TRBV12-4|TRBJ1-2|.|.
CASSFGGFWDYGYTF
TGTGCCAGCAGTTTCGGGGGCTTCTGGGACTATGGCTACACCTTC
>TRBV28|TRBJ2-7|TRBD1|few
CASSSTGVINEQYF
TGTGCCAGCAGTTCGACAGGGGTCATTAACGAGCAGTACTTC
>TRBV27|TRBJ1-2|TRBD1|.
CASSFTGTGDGYTF
TGTGCCAGCAGTTTTACCGGGACAGGAGATGGCTACACCTTC
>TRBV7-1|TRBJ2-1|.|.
CASSSTSTDNEQFF
TGTGCCAGCAGCTCTACTAGCACAGACAATGAGCAGTTCTTC
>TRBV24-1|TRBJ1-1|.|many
CATSDWANTEAFF
TGTGCCACCAGTGATTGGGCGAACACTGAAGCTTTCTTT
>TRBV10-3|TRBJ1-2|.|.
CAISDGGWTDGYTF
TGTGCCATCAGTGACGGAGGATGGACGGATGGCTACACCTTC
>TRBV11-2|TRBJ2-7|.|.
CASSADRNEQYF
TGTGCCAGCAGCGCGGACCGCAATGAGCAGTACTTC
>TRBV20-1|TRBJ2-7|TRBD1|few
CSARGVRDRGLDEQYF
TGCAGTGCTAGAGGGGTCCGGGACAGGGGGCTCGACGAGCAGTACTTC
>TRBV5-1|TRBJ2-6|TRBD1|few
CASSFQGVSSGANVLTF
TGCGCCAGCAGCTTTCAGGGGGTCAGCTCTGGGGCCAACGTCCTGACTTTC
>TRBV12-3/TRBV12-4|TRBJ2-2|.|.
CASSPRGGFTGELFF
TGTGCCAGCAGTCCAAGGGGGGGATTTACCGGGGAGCTGTTTTTT
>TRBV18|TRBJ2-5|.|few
CASSPPFGFQETQYF
TGTGCCAGCTCACCACCGTTCGGTTTCCAAGAGACCCAGTACTTC
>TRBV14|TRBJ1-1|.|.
CASSQVRATEAFF
TGTGCCAGCAGCCAAGTTAGGGCCACTGAAGCTTTCTTT
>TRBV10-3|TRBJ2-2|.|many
CAISDTNTGELFF
TGTGCCATCAGTGATACCAACACCGGGGAGCTGTTTTTT
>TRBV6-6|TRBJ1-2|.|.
CANSHRDGYGYTF
TGTGCCAACAGCCACCGGGACGGCTATGGCTACACCTTC
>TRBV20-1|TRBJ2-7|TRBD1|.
CSAGGTGPEQYF
TGCAGTGCTGGGGGGACAGGCCCCGAGCAGTACTTC